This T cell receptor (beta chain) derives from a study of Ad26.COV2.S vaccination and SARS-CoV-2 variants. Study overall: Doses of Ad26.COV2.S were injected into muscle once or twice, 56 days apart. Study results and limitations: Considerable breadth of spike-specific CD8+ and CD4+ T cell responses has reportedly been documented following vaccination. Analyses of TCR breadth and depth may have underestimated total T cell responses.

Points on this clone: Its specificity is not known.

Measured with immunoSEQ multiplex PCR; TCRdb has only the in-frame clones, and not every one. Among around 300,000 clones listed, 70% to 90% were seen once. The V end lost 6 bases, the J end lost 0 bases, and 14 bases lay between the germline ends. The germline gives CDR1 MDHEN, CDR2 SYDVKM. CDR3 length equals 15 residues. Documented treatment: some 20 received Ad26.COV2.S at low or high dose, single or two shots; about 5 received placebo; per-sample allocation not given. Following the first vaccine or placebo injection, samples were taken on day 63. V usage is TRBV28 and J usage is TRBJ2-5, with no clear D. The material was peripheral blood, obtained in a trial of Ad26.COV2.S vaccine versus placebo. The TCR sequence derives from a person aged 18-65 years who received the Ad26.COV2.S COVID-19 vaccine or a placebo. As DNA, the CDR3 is TGTGCCAGCAGATCCTCCGGCCTAAACCAAGAGACCCAGTACTTC. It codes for CASRSSGLNQETQYF.